The 19 T cell receptor beta chains listed next were all sequenced from one sample in a study of shared clonotypes between healthy human individuals. Using immunoSEQ multiplex PCR, the repertoire was profiled, and TCRdb retains in-frame clones only, with some absent. Among 900,000 to 1,200,000 clones listed, 75% to 85% were seen once. The sample comprised memory CD4+ T cells from PBMCs. Subset reported: CD45RA-negative fraction. These receptor sequences come from a man between 18 and 35 years old in good health. Some clones in this sample may be carry-over from other donors' samples.

The rearrangement uses TRBV4-2 and TRBJ2-1, with unresolved D. Germline loops: CDR1 LGHNA, CDR2 YNFKEQ. This CDR3 is built from 15 residues. The ends were cut back, 6 bases at V and 3 bases at J, with 15 bases in the middle. CDR3 DNA: TGTGCCAGCAGGCCTCGAGGTAGTAACTACAATGAGCAGTTCTTC. Translated: CASRPRGSNYNEQFF.

The rearrangement links TRBV19 to TRBJ1-5, with 9 nucleotides matching TRBD1. CDR1 is LNHDA and CDR2 is SQIVND in the germline V gene (reference sequence). V trimming: 6 bases; J trimming: 6 bases; junction bases outside the gene matches: 12. CDR3 length equals 16 residues. CDR3: CASSRSPDRGGQPQHF. The CDR3 DNA is TGTGCCAGTAGCCGGAGTCCGGACAGGGGCGGTCAGCCCCAGCATTTT. Full variable domain (missing parts from reference TRBV19 and TRBJ1-5): DGGITQSPKYLFRKEGQNVTLSCEQNLNHDAMYWYRQDPGQGLRLIYYSQIVNDFQKGDIAEGYSVSREKKESFPLTVTSAQKNPTAFYLCASSRSPDRGGQPQHFGDGTRLSIL.

In its sample, this clone was seen a few times. The V and J genes are TRBV7-2 and TRBJ2-7; 7 positions match TRBD1. Germline V gene data show CDR1 as SGHTA and CDR2 as FQGNSA. V gave up 0 bases and J gave up 2 bases; unmatched junction bases: 4. CDR3 size: 15 residues. Written as DNA, the CDR3 is TGTGCCAGCAGCTTAGCCCCGGGACAGACCTACGAGCAGTACTTC. The encoded protein is CASSLAPGQTYEQYF.

V gene TRBV28 combines with J gene TRBJ1-2; D is unclear. Germline V CDR1 and CDR2: MDHEN, SYDVKM. With 3 bases removed from V and 4 bases from J, the gap between germline ends came to 9 bases. This CDR3 contains 13 residues. The DNA for the CDR3 is TGTGCCAGCAGTTTGATAACAAGCTATGGCTACACCTTC. Translation: CASSLITSYGYTF.

V and J are TRBV30 and TRBJ1-1, with a possible D match to TRBD1 (5 bases). CDR3 length equals 14 residues. Per germline, CDR1 GTSNPN and CDR2 SVGIG (reference sequence). V was cut by 0 bases and J by 7 bases, with 15 bases left in between. CDR3 amino acids: CAWSVNFAGGEAFF. The CDR3 nucleotides read TGTGCCTGGAGTGTAAATTTTGCGGGGGGTGAAGCTTTCTTT.

The chain carries TRBV15 and TRBJ2-3; 15 bases align to TRBD2. V trimming: 7 bases; J trimming: 10 bases; junction bases outside the gene matches: 12. CDR1 is LNHNV and CDR2 is YYDKDF in the germline V gene (reference sequence). The CDR3 spans 16 residues. The CDR3 DNA reads as TGTGCCACCACCCGGGGTCGGACTAGCGGGAGGGAAGCGCAGTATTTT. It specifies CATTRGRTSGREAQYF.

The chain is built from TRBV7-9 and TRBJ2-5, with 9 nucleotides matching TRBD1. CDR1 is SEHNR, CDR2 FQNEAQ, per germline (reference sequence). The CDR3 spans 17 residues. J was trimmed by 5 bases and V by 5 bases; bases with no gene match: 15. The CDR3 region is CASSATPGQGDGETQYF. DNA of the CDR3: TGTGCCAGCAGCGCAACACCGGGACAGGGAGACGGGGAGACCCAGTACTTC. Full variable domain (rest looked up from reference TRBV7-9 and TRBJ2-5): DTGVSQNPRHKITKRGQNVTFRCDPISEHNRLYWYRQTLGQGPEFLTYFQNEAQLEKSRLLSDRFSAERPKGSFSTLEIQRTEQGDSAMYLCASSATPGQGDGETQYFGPGTRLLVL.

The chain joins TRBV28 to TRBJ2-7; D might be TRBD1 (7 bases). The CDR3 spans 12 residues. CDR1 is MDHEN and CDR2 is SYDVKM in the germline V gene. V was clipped by 11 bases and J by 7 bases, with 18 bases between them. CDR3 residues: CAGGTATREQYF. DNA for the CDR3: TGTGCCGGCGGGACAGCGACGCGGGAGCAGTACTTC.

The rearrangement joins TRBV19 to TRBJ1-1; 8 bases agree with TRBD1. CDR1 and CDR2 (germline): LNHDA, SQIVND (reference sequence). The CDR3 extends over 17 amino acids. V dropped 7 bases and J dropped 1; count of bases not matched to a gene: 14. CDR3 coding DNA: TGTGCCAGTACCCAGACAGGGGCCCCTTCTAAGAACACTGAAGCTTTCTTT. The encoded protein is CASTQTGAPSKNTEAFF.

About this clone itself: Other DNA sequences in this specimen translate into the identical CDR3. This chain joins TRBV5-1 and TRBJ2-5; D is possibly TRBD1 (5 bases). The CDR3 sequence is 13 residues long. V lost 2 bases, J lost 3 bases, and 8 bases lay in between. Germline CDR1 is SGHRS and CDR2 is YFSETQ. The CDR3 protein is CASSFLGEETQYF. The CDR3 region has the DNA TGCGCCAGCAGCTTCTTAGGGGAAGAGACCCAGTACTTC. The whole variable domain, remainder taken from reference TRBV5-1 and TRBJ2-5, is KAGVTQTPRYLIKTRGQQVTLSCSPISGHRSVSWYQQTPGQGLQFLFEYFSETQRNKGNFPGRFSGRQFSNSRSEMNVSTLELGDSALYLCASSFLGEETQYFGPGTRLLVL.

The chain carries TRBV7-2 and TRBJ2-3; D may be TRBD1 (6 bases). The CDR3 runs 11 residues. The germline CDR1 and CDR2 sequences are SGHTA and FQGNSA. Deletions cut 5 bases from V and 8 bases from J, with 8 bases between. The CDR3 nucleotides read TGTGCCAGCAGCCCAGGGGTTACGCAGTATTTT. Translated, it gives CASSPGVTQYF.

This chain joins TRBV7-9 and TRBJ2-3, with 8 bases that match TRBD2. This CDR3 is built from 19 residues. Germline lookup yields CDR1 SEHNR and CDR2 FQNEAQ (reference sequence). The V and J ends lost 1 base and 4 bases, in that order; junction bases with no gene match: 16. The CDR3 bases are TGTGCCAGCAGCTTAGTCCAAGGCGGGGGGATTTCCATCGCAGATACGCAGTATTTT. This sequence encodes CASSLVQGGGISIADTQYF.

The rearrangement links TRBV6-5 to TRBJ2-5, with 8 bases that match TRBD2. Germline values: CDR1 MNHEY, CDR2 SVGAGI. Trimming took 1 base from V and 1 from J; bases not matched to a gene: 5. The CDR3 sequence is 16 residues long. In DNA, the CDR3 is TGTGCCAGCAGTTACTTCCCTCTAGCGGGCCAAGAGACCCAGTACTTC. Amino acid sequence: CASSYFPLAGQETQYF.

This chain joins TRBV7-2 and TRBJ1-2; D uncertain. This CDR3 has 13 residues. Trimming stripped 1 base from V and 4 bases from J, with 7 bases between. The germline gives CDR1 SGHTA, CDR2 FQGNSA. CDR3 DNA: TGTGCCAGCAGCTTAGAAGATACCTATGGCTACACCTTC. It yields the protein CASSLEDTYGYTF.

This clone turned up a few times. Other DNA sequences in the same sample also yield this CDR3. The gene calls are TRBV5-1 and TRBJ1-3; 10 positions agree with TRBD1. From germline, CDR1 is SGHRS and CDR2 YFSETQ. The CDR3 runs to 15 residues. Trimming cost V 4 bases and J 5 bases; bases outside gene matches: 6. The CDR3 region has the DNA TGCGCCAGCAGCGGCGGACAGGGGGATCGAAACACCATATATTTT. Amino acids: CASSGGQGDRNTIYF.

The chain recombines TRBV11-2 with TRBJ2-5; maybe TRBD2 (5 bases). The germline V gene encodes CDR1 SGHAT and CDR2 FQNNGV. The CDR3 sequence is 13 residues long. The germline V and J ends were trimmed by 4 bases and 5 bases, with 11 bases remaining between them. CDR3 loop: CASSSSMKETQYF. The DNA for the CDR3 is TGTGCCAGCAGCTCTAGCATGAAGGAGACCCAGTACTTC.

This chain connects TRBV2 to TRBJ2-3; a weak D match, TRBD1 (5 bases). Germline CDR1 SNHLY, CDR2 FYNNEI. V lost 4 bases and J 14 bases, leaving 16 bases between the germline ends. There are 12 residues in the CDR3. The CDR3 sequence: CASSGERGSRYF. For the CDR3, the DNA is TGTGCCAGCAGTGGAGAAAGGGGATCGCGGTATTTT.

J is TRBJ2-7 and V is TRBV7-6, with a possible D match to TRBD2 (5 bases). There are 14 residues in the CDR3. Deletions cut 0 bases from V and 3 bases from J, with 9 bases between. CDR1 is SGHVS, CDR2 FNYEAQ, per germline. The CDR3 sequence is CASSLADRDYEQYF. The CDR3 nucleotides read TGTGCCAGCAGCTTAGCGGACCGGGACTACGAGCAGTACTTC.

This chain links TRBV7-3 with TRBJ2-5; the match to TRBD1 covers 7 bases. CDR3 length equals 16 residues. V shed 1 base, J shed 1 base, and the junction held 6 bases outside the gene matches. Germline V gives CDR1 SGHTA, CDR2 FQGTGA. The CDR3 DNA is TGTGCCAGCAGCTTAAGGGGCAGGGGGTTCCAAGAGACCCAGTACTTC. Protein: CASSLRGRGFQETQYF. Together with reference TRBV7-3 and TRBJ2-5, the CDR3 gives the full variable domain: GAGVSQTPSNKVTEKGKYVELRCDPISGHTALYWYRQSLGQGPEFLIYFQGTGAADDSGLPNDRFFAVRPEGSVSTLKIQRTERGDSAVYLCASSLRGRGFQETQYFGPGTRLLVL.